A single sample is the source of the 28 T cell receptor beta chains below, sequenced in a study of siplizumab effects on memory and regulatory T cells. The protocol was immunoSEQ multiplex PCR, while the TCRdb copy is restricted to in-frame clones and leaves out a portion. Here the sample spans about 50,000 clones, over 90% being singletons. Sequenced input: CD8+ T cells sorted from blood. These receptors came from a human donor in good health.

This clone was observed once. The chain joins TRBV29-1 to TRBJ2-1; 8 bases fit TRBD2. The germline V gene encodes CDR1 SQVTM and CDR2 ANQGSEA. Trimming removed 2 bases from V and 3 bases from J; junction bases left unmatched: 6. CDR3 length equals 15 residues. Written as DNA, the CDR3 is TGCAGCGTTGAACCAGCGGGGGCCCTCTACAATGAGCAGTTCTTC. Translating it yields CSVEPAGALYNEQFF.

The genes are TRBV19 and TRBJ2-7; D is perhaps TRBD1 (7 bases). Germline V lookup: CDR1 LNHDA, CDR2 SQIVND (reference sequence). V lost 2 bases and J lost 2, with 16 bases in between. This CDR3 contains 16 residues. The CDR3: CASSIIGGDSAYEQYF. CDR3 nucleotide sequence: TGTGCCAGTAGTATAATCGGCGGGGACAGTGCCTACGAGCAGTACTTC.

This clone was picked up a small number of times. V and J are TRBV5-1 and TRBJ1-1, with TRBD1 as a possible D gene (5 bases). Germline loops: CDR1 SGHRS, CDR2 YFSETQ. V gave up 2 bases and J gave up 5 bases, with 10 bases separating them. The CDR3 is made up of 13 amino acids. Written as DNA, the CDR3 is TGCGCCAGCAGCTTTACATGGGGGACTGAAGCTTTCTTT. This sequence encodes CASSFTWGTEAFF.

The chain has TRBV7-9 and TRBJ2-7; 8 positions agree with TRBD1. The germline V gene has CDR1 SEHNR and CDR2 FQNEAQ (reference sequence). The CDR3 loop spans 13 amino acids. Trimming cost V 1 base and J 4 bases; bases outside gene matches: 0. The CDR3 DNA sequence: TGTGCCAGCAGCTTAGGGACAGGGTACGAGCAGTACTTC. Its protein is CASSLGTGYEQYF.

With regard to this clone: The junction does not match germline at one end; this may be a read error. The chain uses TRBV7-9 and TRBJ2-5; no clear D. Germline V gene lookup returns CDR1 SEHNR and CDR2 FQNEAQ (reference sequence). The CDR3 has 12 amino acids. In DNA form, the CDR3 reads TGTGCCAGCAGCTTAGCTCGGTTAGAAATAGACTTC. Translation: CASSLARLEIDF.

The genes are TRBV27 and TRBJ1-2; 9 nucleotides align to TRBD1. There are 16 residues in the CDR3. Unmatched junction bases numbered 7, after V lost 5 bases and J lost 0 bases. CDR1 and CDR2 (germline): MNHEY, SMNVEV (reference sequence). CDR3 nucleotides: TGTGCCAGCAGTCTTACAGGGGGCTTTTCTAACTATGGCTACACCTTC. Translating it yields CASSLTGGFSNYGYTF.

The chain carries TRBV29-1 and TRBJ2-1; D is perhaps TRBD1 (6 bases). Germline V gives CDR1 SQVTM, CDR2 ANQGSEA. The CDR3 has 15 residues. The V end lost 7 bases, the J end lost 4 bases, and 20 bases lay between the germline ends. The CDR3 loop is CSGSDSDRSYNEQFF. Here the CDR3 DNA reads TGCAGCGGATCAGACAGCGACAGGAGTTACAATGAGCAGTTCTTC.

The chain recombines TRBV7-2 with TRBJ2-3, with TRBD1 matching 10 bases. The CDR3 length is 15 residues. The ends lost 4 bases at V and 7 bases at J; junction bases unmatched: 8. Per germline, CDR1 SGHTA and CDR2 FQGNSA. The CDR3 nucleotides read TGTGCCAGCAGCTCGACAGGGGGCATGGGAAATACGCAGTATTTT. Protein sequence: CASSSTGGMGNTQYF.

V gene TRBV7-8 combines with J gene TRBJ2-5; the match to TRBD2 covers 9 bases. The germline V gene has CDR1 SGHVS and CDR2 FQNEAQ. V was pared by 1 base and J by 5 bases, with 8 bases of the junction left unmatched. This CDR3 is 16 amino acids long. The CDR3, as DNA: TGTGCCAGCAGCTTAGATCCAGCGGGAGGAATCGAGACCCAGTACTTC. This codes for CASSLDPAGGIETQYF. Supplemented by reference TRBV7-8 and TRBJ2-5, the full variable domain reads GAGVSQSPRYKVAKRGQDVALRCDPISGHVSLFWYQQALGQGPEFLTYFQNEAQLDKSGLPSDRFFAERPEGSVSTLKIQRTQQEDSAVYLCASSLDPAGGIETQYFGPGTRLLVL.

The genes are TRBV7-8 and TRBJ2-5; D may match TRBD1 or TRBD2 (5 bases each). CDR1 and CDR2 (germline): SGHVS, FQNEAQ. This CDR3 has 16 amino acids. V was clipped by 1 base and J by 5 bases, with 17 bases between them. The CDR3 protein is CASSLVAGTMDETQYF. CDR3 nucleotide sequence: TGTGCCAGCAGCTTAGTCGCAGGGACGATGGATGAGACCCAGTACTTC. Full variable domain (remainder filled in from reference TRBV7-8 and TRBJ2-5): GAGVSQSPRYKVAKRGQDVALRCDPISGHVSLFWYQQALGQGPEFLTYFQNEAQLDKSGLPSDRFFAERPEGSVSTLKIQRTQQEDSAVYLCASSLVAGTMDETQYFGPGTRLLVL.

The chain combines TRBV27 with TRBJ2-1; D is undetermined. Germline V gives CDR1 MNHEY, CDR2 SMNVEV (reference sequence). Deletions cut 1 base from V and 8 bases from J, with 12 bases between. The CDR3 extends over 14 amino acids. The CDR3: CASSLLSGRDEQFF. CDR3 bases: TGTGCCAGCAGTTTATTATCCGGTAGGGATGAGCAGTTCTTC.

The chain uses TRBV27 and TRBJ2-3, with 8 bases that match TRBD1. After removal of 6 bases from V and 4 bases from J, the junction contained 6 bases not matched to a gene. The CDR3 runs 14 residues. Germline V CDR1 and CDR2: MNHEY, SMNVEV (reference sequence). In nucleotides, the CDR3 is TGTGCCAGCAGGGGACAGGACCACCCAGATACGCAGTATTTT. It yields the protein CASRGQDHPDTQYF.

The chain links TRBV7-3 to TRBJ2-3; 7 positions agree with TRBD2. The CDR3 totals 15 residues. Germline-derived CDR1 and CDR2 are SGHTA and FQGTGA. V gave up 2 bases and J gave up 0 bases; unmatched junction bases: 2. The CDR3 coding sequence is TGTGCCAGCAGCTTAGCTAGCGGAAGCACAGATACGCAGTATTTT. As protein: CASSLASGSTDTQYF.

The chain has TRBV7-9 and TRBJ1-2; no reliable D call. This CDR3 region has 11 residues. Germline values: CDR1 SEHNR, CDR2 FQNEAQ (reference sequence). The V and J ends lost 1 base and 8 bases respectively, with 5 bases between them. The CDR3 bases are TGTGCCAGCAGCTTAGGACGCGGCTACACCTTC. Translating gives CASSLGRGYTF.

This rearrangement joins TRBV23-1 to TRBJ1-1; D gene ambiguous. TRBV23-1 is filed as an ORF, its function uncertain. V lost 4 bases to trimming and J lost 1 base, with 7 bases between them. There are 13 residues in the CDR3. In nucleotides, the CDR3 is TGCGCCAGCAGTCGGGAGTGGAACACTGAAGCTTTCTTT. This gives the protein CASSREWNTEAFF.

This clone was detected a few times. J is TRBJ1-1 and V is TRBV28; tentatively, D is TRBD1 (6 bases). The CDR3 spans 12 residues. V lost 5 bases to trimming and J lost 11 bases, with 15 bases between them. Per germline, CDR1 MDHEN and CDR2 SYDVKM. CDR3 amino acids: CASSDPGAYAFF. Written as DNA, the CDR3 is TGTGCCAGCAGTGACCCAGGGGCTTACGCTTTCTTT.

J is TRBJ2-1 and V is TRBV7-8, with 8 bases lining up with TRBD2. Germline V CDR1 and CDR2: SGHVS, FQNEAQ. V trimming: 8 bases; J trimming: 4 bases; junction bases outside the gene matches: 10. CDR3 length equals 15 residues. The CDR3 nucleotides read TGTGCCAGCCACCTCTCCTCGGGAGGGTACAATGAGCAGTTCTTC. Encoded protein: CASHLSSGGYNEQFF.

This clone appeared a few times. The chain combines TRBV6-4 with TRBJ2-3, with a weak D call TRBD2 (6 bases). The V gene lost 0 bases and the J gene lost 0 bases, with 10 bases spanning the gap. CDR3 length: 16 residues. Germline V gene data show CDR1 as MRHNA and CDR2 as SNTAGT. CDR3 loop: CASSDSSGGSTDTQYF. For the CDR3, the DNA is TGTGCCAGCAGTGACTCTAGCGGCGGGAGCACAGATACGCAGTATTTT.

The V gene is TRBV19, the J gene TRBJ2-7; 8 bases line up with TRBD1. The V and J ends lost 2 bases and 3 bases, in that order; junction bases with no gene match: 0. This CDR3 is 13 amino acids long. The germline CDR1 and CDR2 sequences are LNHDA and SQIVND (reference sequence). The CDR3 nucleotides read TGTGCCAGTAGTATAACAGGGGGCTACGAGCAGTACTTC. Protein: CASSITGGYEQYF.

The chain joins TRBV5-8 to TRBJ2-7, with D hard to call. CDR3 length: 9 residues. V was trimmed by 2 bases and J by 6 bases, leaving 0 bases between them. Germline CDR1 is SGHTS and CDR2 is YDEGEE. The CDR3 reads CASSFEQYF. The CDR3 DNA sequence: TGTGCCAGCAGCTTCGAGCAGTACTTC.

The rearrangement joins TRBV29-1 to TRBJ1-1; no reliable D call. Germline V CDR1 and CDR2: SQVTM, ANQGSEA. Trimming took 6 bases from V and 1 from J, leaving 6 bases between them. The CDR3 is 11 amino acids. The CDR3 reads CSVETNTEAFF. The CDR3 bases are TGCAGCGTCGAGACGAACACTGAAGCTTTCTTT.

V gene TRBV15 combines with J gene TRBJ2-7; D perhaps matches TRBD2 (5 bases). Trimming cost V 4 bases and J 3 bases, with 13 bases left between them. The V gene's germline CDR1 is LNHNV and CDR2 YYDKDF (reference sequence). This CDR3 is 14 amino acids long. CDR3 loop: CATSISEGSYEQYF. The CDR3 DNA is TGTGCCACCAGCATCTCAGAAGGGAGCTACGAGCAGTACTTC.

This chain joins TRBV28 and TRBJ2-6; 9 bases match TRBD1. CDR1 MDHEN and CDR2 SYDVKM come from the germline V gene. This CDR3 is 19 amino acids long. Germline trimming cut 1 base from V and 0 bases from J; bases unmatched to any gene: 7. The CDR3 is CASSLLVTGGSSGANVLTF. DNA for the CDR3: TGTGCCAGCAGTTTATTAGTCACAGGGGGCTCCTCTGGGGCCAACGTCCTGACTTTC.

This clone was counted a single time. The rearrangement uses TRBV27 and TRBJ2-1, with 9 bases identical to TRBD1. Germline CDR1 reads MNHEY; CDR2 reads SMNVEV (reference sequence). V shed 5 bases and J 7 bases; nucleotides not matched to a gene: 12. The CDR3 runs 16 residues. Here the CDR3 DNA reads TGTGCCAGCAGTCCCCAACAGGGGGCGCTTGGAAATGAGCAGTTCTTC. It specifies CASSPQQGALGNEQFF.

The V gene is TRBV6-1, the J gene TRBJ2-7; 7 bases align to TRBD1. This CDR3 is 17 amino acids long. CDR1 is MNHNS, CDR2 SASEGT, per germline. V trimming: 4 bases; J trimming: 7 bases; junction bases outside the gene matches: 19. The CDR3, as DNA: TGTGCCAGCAGTGTATCCGACCGACAGGGTATTATCTGGGAGCAGTACTTC. It specifies CASSVSDRQGIIWEQYF.

The chain recombines TRBV28 with TRBJ2-3; D ambiguous. Germline loops: CDR1 MDHEN, CDR2 SYDVKM. The CDR3 totals 13 residues. Trimming pared 7 bases from V and 1 base from J, leaving 9 bases between. The CDR3, as DNA: TGTGCCAGCAATGCTCGCGGCACAGATACGCAGTATTTT. Protein sequence: CASNARGTDTQYF.

The chain joins TRBV7-8 to TRBJ1-2; TRBD1 agrees at 9 bases. The CDR3 is 15 residues long. V was clipped by 3 bases and J by 4 bases; unmatched bases: 6. The germline V gene has CDR1 SGHVS and CDR2 FQNEAQ. Here the CDR3 reads CASSLPGQGLYGYTF. CDR3 nucleotides: TGTGCCAGCAGCTTGCCGGGACAGGGACTCTATGGCTACACCTTC. Full variable domain (missing parts from reference TRBV7-8 and TRBJ1-2): GAGVSQSPRYKVAKRGQDVALRCDPISGHVSLFWYQQALGQGPEFLTYFQNEAQLDKSGLPSDRFFAERPEGSVSTLKIQRTQQEDSAVYLCASSLPGQGLYGYTFGSGTRLTVV.

The rearrangement joins TRBV28 to TRBJ2-5, with TRBD2 as a possible D gene (5 bases). This CDR3 comprises 15 residues. Germline loops: CDR1 MDHEN, CDR2 SYDVKM. V was clipped by 5 bases and J by 2 bases, with 15 bases between them. The CDR3 DNA sequence: TGTGCCAGCAGTCCCCTGGAGGCAGCTCAAGAGACCCAGTACTTC. It specifies CASSPLEAAQETQYF.